A selection of T cell receptor beta chains follows, all from one sample in a study of OX40 agonist ivuxolimab in advanced cancers. Method: immunoSEQ multiplex PCR; TCRdb's copy keeps in-frame clones and lacks some. The profile shows about 100,000 clones, more than 85% of them singletons. The sequenced sample was CD4+ or CD8+ T cells sorted from blood, obtained in a trial of the OX40 agonist ivuxolimab. The receptor source for this set is an adult with an advanced solid tumor such as melanoma, head and neck, liver or kidney cancer. CDR3s include the opening cysteine and the closing phenylalanine or tryptophan. A D gene is named only where the DNA matches it firmly. Expanded clones get a size class; other rows say once, few or many, or leave the size out.

cdr3_length	j_call	v_call	clone_size	d_call	cdr3_nt	cdr3_aa
14	TRBJ2-7	TRBV29-1	.	TRBD1	TGCAGCGTTGAAAGTATACAGGGGCGCTACGAGCAGTACTTC	CSVESIQGRYEQYF
14	TRBJ2-1	TRBV13	.	.	TGTGCCAGCAGCCGGGACATATCTACGAGCGAGCAGTTCTTC	CASSRDISTSEQFF
16	TRBJ1-2	TRBV4-3	.	.	TGCGCCAGCAGCCAAGCCCCGCCAGGGGAGAACTATGGCTACACCTTC	CASSQAPPGENYGYTF
15	TRBJ2-5	TRBV5-4	.	.	TGTGCCAGCAGCTTCCCATTGCCGGGGCGAGAGACCCAGTACTTC	CASSFPLPGRETQYF
15	TRBJ1-4	TRBV28	.	.	TGTGCCAGCAGTTCAACAGGGTTATCGGTGAAAAAACTGTTTTTT	CASSSTGLSVKKLFF
15	TRBJ1-5	TRBV19	.	.	TGTGCCAGTAGTATCCACAGGGTAAGGAATCAGCCCCAGCATTTT	CASSIHRVRNQPQHF
14	TRBJ2-1	TRBV19	.	.	TGTGCCAGTAGTTATACATCCTCCTACAATGAGCAGTTCTTC	CASSYTSSYNEQFF
13	TRBJ1-4	TRBV28	.	TRBD1	TGTGCCACCTTCAAAGGGACAGATGAAAAACTGTTTTTT	CATFKGTDEKLFF
15	TRBJ2-3	TRBV18	.	.	TGTGCCAGCTCACCACGTCGGCTCGATTCAGATACGCAGTATTTT	CASSPRRLDSDTQYF
13	TRBJ2-7	TRBV18	.	.	TGTGCCAGCTCACCACCGGAGAGCTACGAGCAGTACTTC	CASSPPESYEQYF
13	TRBJ1-3	TRBV29-1	.	TRBD1	TGCAGCGTGGCTGGAGGGGGCGGAAACACCATATATTTT	CSVAGGGGNTIYF
17	TRBJ1-3	TRBV21-1	.	.	TGTGCCAGCAGCAAACGGGACAGCCCTCCCTCTGGAAACACCATATATTTT	CASSKRDSPPSGNTIYF
14	TRBJ2-1	TRBV11-2	.	TRBD1	TGTGCCAGCAGCGGCTGGACAGGGGTTGGTGAGCAGTTCTTC	CASSGWTGVGEQFF
13	TRBJ1-5	TRBV11-1	.	TRBD1	TGTGCCAGCAGCCCCGACAGGGGACTGCCCCAGCATTTT	CASSPDRGLPQHF
14	TRBJ2-1	TRBV5-1	.	.	TGCGCCAGCTCCGAAAGGGGTTTGTACAATGAGCAGTTCTTC	CASSERGLYNEQFF
12	TRBJ2-3	TRBV6-1	.	.	TGTGCCAGCAGCTCCCTCACAGATACGCAGTATTTT	CASSSLTDTQYF
16	TRBJ2-3	TRBV14	.	TRBD2	TGTGCCAGCAGCCAAAGGCCTAGCGGGAGAGCAGATACGCAGTATTTT	CASSQRPSGRADTQYF
15	TRBJ1-2	TRBV6-5	.	TRBD1	TGTGCCAGCAGAAAAACAAGACAGGGGATGGGAGGCTACACCTTC	CASRKTRQGMGGYTF
14	TRBJ2-3	TRBV5-1	.	TRBD1	TGCGCCAGCAGCCGCGGACAGGGCACAGATACGCAGTATTTT	CASSRGQGTDTQYF
14	TRBJ2-7	TRBV10-3	.	.	TGTGCCATCAGCGCTAAAAAGGCGGGCTACGAGCAGTACTTC	CAISAKKAGYEQYF
15	TRBJ1-2	TRBV11-2	.	.	TGTGCCAGCAGCTTAGGTCAGGGGAGGGACTATGGCTACACCTTC	CASSLGQGRDYGYTF
17	TRBJ1-5	TRBV28	.	.	TGTGCCAGCAGACCCCCCTTCCGGACATATAGCAATCAGCCCCAGCATTTT	CASRPPFRTYSNQPQHF
14	TRBJ2-7	TRBV7-2	.	TRBD1	TGTGCCAGCGGAACGACAGGGGGGACCTACGAGCAGTACTTC	CASGTTGGTYEQYF
17	TRBJ2-7	TRBV11-2	.	TRBD2	TGTGCCAGCAGCTTAAGACTAGCGGGCCTCCTCGTTAACGAGCAGTACTTC	CASSLRLAGLLVNEQYF
12	TRBJ2-7	TRBV21-1	.	.	TGTGCCAGCAGCAAAGATACATACGAGCAGTACTTC	CASSKDTYEQYF
13	TRBJ2-7	TRBV6-5	.	.	TGTGCCAGCAGTTCCTACAGCTCCTACGAGCAGTACTTC	CASSSYSSYEQYF
13	TRBJ2-1	TRBV5-1	.	.	TGCGCCAGCAGCGCGGGGCAAAACAATGAGCAGTTCTTC	CASSAGQNNEQFF
14	TRBJ2-1	TRBV7-2	few	TRBD2	TGTGCCAGCAGCCCCTCCCTAGCGGCCAATGAGCAGTTCTTC	CASSPSLAANEQFF
14	TRBJ2-7	TRBV5-1	.	TRBD1	TGCGCCAGCGGGCCGGGACAGGGGTCCTACGAGCAGTACTTC	CASGPGQGSYEQYF
16	TRBJ2-5	TRBV5-1	.	TRBD2	TGCGCCAGCAGCTCCATAACTACTAGCGAACAAGAGACCCAGTACTTC	CASSSITTSEQETQYF
15	TRBJ2-4	TRBV14	.	TRBD2	TGTGCCAGCAGCCAGGCTCGGGGGGTGGCAAACATTCAGTACTTC	CASSQARGVANIQYF
17	TRBJ2-3	TRBV19	.	.	TGTGCCAGTAGTATAGGTCGGGGGACATTTGACACAGATACGCAGTATTTT	CASSIGRGTFDTDTQYF
13	TRBJ2-3	TRBV11-2	.	.	TGTGCCAGCAGCCTTAGGAGGGGAGATACGCAGTATTTT	CASSLRRGDTQYF
16	TRBJ1-5	TRBV19	medium-sized	TRBD1	TGTGCCAGTAGGAAAGCAGGGGGCTTTGACAATCAGCCCCAGCATTTT	CASRKAGGFDNQPQHF
14	TRBJ2-2	TRBV28	.	.	TGTGCCAGCAGTTTAGCAGGGTTCACCGGGGAGCTGTTTTTT	CASSLAGFTGELFF
14	TRBJ2-7	TRBV4-3	once	.	TGCGCCAGCAGCCAAGAGGTCGCTTCCTACGAGCAGTACTTC	CASSQEVASYEQYF
15	TRBJ2-7	TRBV4-1	.	TRBD2	TGCGCCAGCAGCCAAGCTATGACTAGCAGCTACGAGCAGTACTTC	CASSQAMTSSYEQYF
12	TRBJ2-1	TRBV29-1	.	.	TGCAGCGTTGTTCTGAATTACAATGAGCAGTTCTTC	CSVVLNYNEQFF
14	TRBJ1-2	TRBV7-2	.	.	TGTGCCAGCAGCACCGACAGAAGGAACTATGGCTACACCTTC	CASSTDRRNYGYTF
14	TRBJ2-2	TRBV4-3	.	.	TGCGCCAGCAGACGGGACTCGAACACCGGGGAGCTGTTTTTT	CASRRDSNTGELFF
13	TRBJ1-2	TRBV19	.	.	TGTGCCAGTAGTAGGAGGGGTACCTATGGCTACACCTTC	CASSRRGTYGYTF
11	TRBJ2-1	TRBV20-1	.	.	TGCAGTGCCTACAGGGTCAATGAGCAGTTCTTC	CSAYRVNEQFF
16	TRBJ2-1	TRBV6-5	.	TRBD1	TGTGCCAGCAGTTACTCGGGACAGGGGGCGTGGAATGAGCAGTTCTTC	CASSYSGQGAWNEQFF
12	TRBJ2-1	TRBV18	.	.	TGTGCCAGCTCACCGCAGGAGAGTGAGCAGTTCTTC	CASSPQESEQFF
15	TRBJ1-5	TRBV28	.	TRBD1	TGTGCCAGCAAGGGGGCAGACTATAGCAATCAGCCCCAGCATTTT	CASKGADYSNQPQHF
14	TRBJ1-1	TRBV27	once	.	TGTGCCAGCAGTTTAGGTATAATGAACACTGAAGCTTTCTTT	CASSLGIMNTEAFF
12	TRBJ2-1	TRBV2	.	.	TGTGTAGGGGGTAAGACCTACAATGAGCAGTTCTTC	CVGGKTYNEQFF
16	TRBJ2-3	TRBV9	.	TRBD2	TGTGCCAGCAGCGTAGTAGGAGGACTAGAGATAGATACGCAGTATTTT	CASSVVGGLEIDTQYF
15	TRBJ1-3	TRBV6-1	.	TRBD1	TGTGCCAGCAGTGAGGGCAGGGGGCCTGGAAACACCATATATTTT	CASSEGRGPGNTIYF
17	TRBJ2-7	TRBV4-2	.	.	TGTGCCAGCAGCCAAGAGACCCAGGGCAGGGTCTCCTACGAGCAGTACTTC	CASSQETQGRVSYEQYF
11	TRBJ2-7	TRBV29-1	.	.	TGCAGCGTTGCCACTAGGTTCGAGCAGTACTTC	CSVATRFEQYF
14	TRBJ2-1	TRBV10-2	.	.	TGCGCCAGCAGTGAGTCGACTAGAGTCGATGAGCAGTTCTTC	CASSESTRVDEQFF
15	TRBJ1-5	TRBV27	.	.	TGTGCCAGCAGTTTATCAACGGGGCGCAATCAGCCCCAGCATTTT	CASSLSTGRNQPQHF
14	TRBJ2-1	TRBV28	.	.	TGTGCCAGCAGTTTGGACAAGCGGGTTGATGAGCAGTTCTTC	CASSLDKRVDEQFF
14	TRBJ2-7	TRBV6-1	.	.	TGTGCCAGCAGGGTAGCGGAGCTCGTCTACGAGCAGTACTTC	CASRVAELVYEQYF
14	TRBJ2-5	TRBV5-1	.	.	TGCGCCAGCAGCTTGGCGGCAGTCCAAGAGACCCAGTACTTC	CASSLAAVQETQYF
16	TRBJ2-7	TRBV7-2	.	TRBD1	TGTGCCAGCAGCGAAGCCGGGACAGCAAGCTCCTACGAGCAGTACTTC	CASSEAGTASSYEQYF
17	TRBJ2-7	TRBV15	.	.	TGTGCCACCAGCAGATCCGGAGGGGGGGCCAAGGGCATAGAGCAGTACTTC	CATSRSGGGAKGIEQYF
16	TRBJ2-2	TRBV27	.	TRBD2	TGTGCCAGCAGTTCAGGGCTAGCGGGGGGAGCGGGGGAGCTGTTTTTT	CASSSGLAGGAGELFF